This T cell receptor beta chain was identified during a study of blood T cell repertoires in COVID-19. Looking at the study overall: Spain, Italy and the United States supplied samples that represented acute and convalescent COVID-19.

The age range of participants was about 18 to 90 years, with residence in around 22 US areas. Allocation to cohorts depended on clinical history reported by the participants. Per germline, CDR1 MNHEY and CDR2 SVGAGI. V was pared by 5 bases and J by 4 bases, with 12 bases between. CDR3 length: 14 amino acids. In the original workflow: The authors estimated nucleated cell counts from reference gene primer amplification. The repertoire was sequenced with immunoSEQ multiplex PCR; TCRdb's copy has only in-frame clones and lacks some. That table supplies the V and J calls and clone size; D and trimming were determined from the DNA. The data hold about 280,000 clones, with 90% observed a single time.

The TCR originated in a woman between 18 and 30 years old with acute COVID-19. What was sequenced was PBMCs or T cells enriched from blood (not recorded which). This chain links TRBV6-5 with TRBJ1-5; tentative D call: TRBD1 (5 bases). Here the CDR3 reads CASSSGTHNQPQHF. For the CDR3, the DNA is TGTGCCAGCAGTAGCGGGACTCATAATCAGCCCCAGCATTTT.